A single sample is the source of the 8 T cell receptor beta chains below, sequenced in a study of blood T cell repertoires in COVID-19. Generated by immunoSEQ multiplex PCR, the TCRdb table keeps only in-frame clones and is missing some. The data contain more than 95,000 clones, around 90% of them singletons. The sequenced material came from peripheral blood. These receptors were collected from a human donor in a cohort sampled during active COVID-19.

The rearrangement joins TRBV9 to TRBJ2-7, with 8 bases that match TRBD1. J was trimmed by 3 bases and V by 4 bases; bases with no gene match: 9. The CDR3 spans 15 residues. Germline V lookup: CDR1 SGDLS, CDR2 YYNGEE. CDR3 in DNA: TGTGCCAGCAGCCCACGACAGGGGCCAAGCTACGAGCAGTACTTC. Protein sequence: CASSPRQGPSYEQYF.

The chain joins TRBV10-3 to TRBJ2-1; 13 positions agree with TRBD2. Per germline, CDR1 ENHRY and CDR2 SYGVKD. Trimming cost V 0 bases and J 9 bases; bases outside gene matches: 5. This CDR3 contains 16 residues. The CDR3 is CAISESGLAGVSEQFF. The CDR3 DNA follows: TGTGCCATCAGTGAGTCCGGACTAGCGGGAGTTAGTGAGCAGTTCTTC.

The chain recombines TRBV3-1 (or the pseudogene TRBV3-2) with TRBJ2-7, with 9 bases lining up with TRBD2. CDR1 and CDR2 (germline): LGHDT, YNNKEL (reference sequence). V lost 4 bases, J lost 6 bases, and 7 bases stayed unmatched. This CDR3 region has 14 residues. The CDR3, as DNA: TGTGCCAGCAGCCGCGCGGGGGGGCACGGCGAGCAGTACTTC. This gives the protein CASSRAGGHGEQYF.

The V gene is TRBV3-1 (or the pseudogene TRBV3-2), the J gene TRBJ1-2, with D possibly TRBD1 on 6 matching bases. V was pared by 0 bases and J by 3 bases, with 11 bases between. In germline, CDR1 is LGHDT, CDR2 YNNKEL (reference sequence). There are 15 residues in the CDR3. The CDR3, as DNA: TGTGCCAGCAGCCAAGATCAGGGGTGGCACTATGGCTACACCTTC. Protein: CASSQDQGWHYGYTF.

The chain links TRBV9 to TRBJ1-2; the match to TRBD1 covers 9 bases. Per germline, CDR1 SGDLS and CDR2 YYNGEE. V gave up 0 bases and J gave up 6 bases; unmatched junction bases: 3. The CDR3 sequence is 14 residues long. This CDR3 reads CASSVGRTGDGYTF. For the CDR3, the DNA is TGTGCCAGCAGCGTAGGTAGGACAGGGGATGGCTACACCTTC.

The V gene is TRBV28, the J gene TRBJ1-5, with TRBD1 matching over 7 bases. Germline CDR1 reads MDHEN; CDR2 reads SYDVKM. The junction had 14 bases not matched to a gene; V was cut back by 11 bases and J by 1 base. This CDR3 region has 16 residues. The DNA for the CDR3 is TGTGCCGCGGAAGTCCGTAGGGGGCAGAGCAATCAGCCCCAGCATTTT. Translation: CAAEVRRGQSNQPQHF.

V and J are TRBV19 and TRBJ2-2; TRBD1 matches 9 bases. Germline values: CDR1 LNHDA, CDR2 SQIVND (reference sequence). The CDR3 has 15 amino acids. V was clipped by 9 bases and J by 7 bases; unmatched bases: 12. The CDR3 coding sequence is TGTGCCAGCACCCCCTTAGGGGACAGGGTCGGGGAGCTGTTTTTT. Its protein product is CASTPLGDRVGELFF. Combining the CDR3 with reference TRBV19 and TRBJ2-2 gives the whole variable domain DGGITQSPKYLFRKEGQNVTLSCEQNLNHDAMYWYRQDPGQGLRLIYYSQIVNDFQKGDIAEGYSVSREKKESFPLTVTSAQKNPTAFYLCASTPLGDRVGELFFGEGSRLTVL.

Written as DNA, the CDR3 is TGCGCCAGCAGCTTGGAGGGGACAGGGGGCCGCACTGGGGCCAACGTCCTGACTTTC. Translation: CASSLEGTGGRTGANVLTF. The V and J genes are TRBV5-1 and TRBJ2-6, with 12 bases matching TRBD1. With 0 bases clipped from V and 2 bases from J, the junction kept 6 bases outside the gene matches. Per the germline V gene, CDR1 is SGHRS and CDR2 is YFSETQ. The CDR3 is 19 residues long.